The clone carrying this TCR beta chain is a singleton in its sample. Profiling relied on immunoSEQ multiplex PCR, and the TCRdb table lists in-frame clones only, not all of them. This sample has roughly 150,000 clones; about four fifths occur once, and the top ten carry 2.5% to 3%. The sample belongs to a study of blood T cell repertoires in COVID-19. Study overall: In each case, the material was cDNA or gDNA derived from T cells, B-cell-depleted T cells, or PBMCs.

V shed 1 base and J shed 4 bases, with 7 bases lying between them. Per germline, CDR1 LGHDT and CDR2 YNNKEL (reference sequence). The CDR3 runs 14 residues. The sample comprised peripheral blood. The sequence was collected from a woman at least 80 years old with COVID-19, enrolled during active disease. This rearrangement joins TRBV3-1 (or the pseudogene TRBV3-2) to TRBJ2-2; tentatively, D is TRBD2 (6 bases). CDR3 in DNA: TGTGCCAGCAGCCAAGTGGGAGGCACCGGGGAGCTGTTTTTT. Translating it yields CASSQVGGTGELFF.